Presented here are 11 T cell receptor beta chains from one specimen sequenced in a study of blood T cell repertoires in COVID-19. The assay was immunoSEQ multiplex PCR, and TCRdb's table has in-frame clones only and misses some. The sample includes 310,000 or so clones, just over 90% of them seen just once. Source material: peripheral blood. These receptors were obtained from a woman under 40 with COVID-19, enrolled during active disease.

This sequence joins TRBV6-5 and TRBJ2-2; 14 nucleotides line up with TRBD2. The V gene's germline CDR1 is MNHEY and CDR2 SVGAGI. The trim removed 8 bases at V and 6 bases at J, leaving 5 bases unmatched. The CDR3 is made up of 15 amino acids. CDR3 sequence reads: CASGRGLAGAGELFF. CDR3 sequence (DNA): TGTGCCAGCGGGAGGGGACTAGCGGGAGCCGGGGAGCTGTTTTTT.

The chain couples TRBV9 to TRBJ1-1; D gene ambiguous. Trimming cost V 0 bases and J 3 bases, with 6 bases left between them. The CDR3 loop spans 13 amino acids. Looked up from germline, CDR1 is SGDLS and CDR2 is YYNGEE. CDR3 protein: CASSVGGDTEAFF. The CDR3 DNA follows: TGTGCCAGCAGCGTAGGGGGAGACACTGAAGCTTTCTTT.

V is TRBV7-8 and J is TRBJ1-2; TRBD1 matches at 10 bases. There are 16 residues in the CDR3. V shed 5 bases, J shed 8 bases, and the junction held 14 bases outside the gene matches. Germline V lookup: CDR1 SGHVS, CDR2 FQNEAQ. CDR3 protein: CASSPDAGTGVLGYTF. In DNA, the CDR3 is TGTGCCAGCAGCCCTGACGCCGGGACAGGGGTTCTGGGCTACACCTTC.

This sequence joins TRBV27 and TRBJ1-1; TRBD1 aligns across 7 bases. V gave up 5 bases and J gave up 4 bases; unmatched junction bases: 7. In germline, CDR1 is MNHEY, CDR2 SMNVEV (reference sequence). The CDR3 contains 14 residues. The DNA of the CDR3 is TGTGCCAGCAGTCTTACGACAGGGATCACTGAAGCTTTCTTT. Translation gives CASSLTTGITEAFF.

The rearrangement joins TRBV27 to TRBJ1-1; D is undetermined. CDR3 size: 14 residues. Germline lookup yields CDR1 MNHEY and CDR2 SMNVEV (reference sequence). Trimming removed 5 bases at V and 11 bases at J, with 21 bases between. CDR3 in DNA: TGTGCCAGCAGTCCGGGCGGGTATTATCCCGTCGCTTTCTTT. As protein: CASSPGGYYPVAFF.

This chain links TRBV7-9 with TRBJ1-1; no clear D. Looked up from germline, CDR1 is SEHNR and CDR2 is FQNEAQ (reference sequence). This CDR3 is 13 amino acids long. V lost 4 bases to trimming and J lost 5 bases, with 11 bases between them. This CDR3 reads CASSSFRVTEAFF. Written as DNA, the CDR3 is TGTGCCAGCAGCTCCTTTCGGGTAACTGAAGCTTTCTTT. Complete variable domain (other parts from reference TRBV7-9 and TRBJ1-1): DTGVSQNPRHKITKRGQNVTFRCDPISEHNRLYWYRQTLGQGPEFLTYFQNEAQLEKSRLLSDRFSAERPKGSFSTLEIQRTEQGDSAMYLCASSSFRVTEAFFGQGTRLTVV.

In this sample, this clone turned up once. J is TRBJ2-1 and V is TRBV6-5, with D possibly matching TRBD1 (6 bases). The length of the CDR3 is 14 residues. V was shortened by 7 bases and J by 5 bases, with 15 bases between the two germline ends. Germline CDR1 reads MNHEY; CDR2 reads SVGAGI. The CDR3 bases are TGTGCCAGCAACGAACAGGGTAGGGACAATGAGCAGTTCTTC. Its translation is CASNEQGRDNEQFF.

The chain has TRBV18 and TRBJ1-5; TRBD1 matches at 7 bases. Germline trimming cut 3 bases from V and 5 bases from J; bases unmatched to any gene: 1. This CDR3 region has 13 residues. Per germline, CDR1 KGHSH and CDR2 LQKENI. The CDR3 sequence: CASSPQGDQPQHF. The CDR3 bases are TGTGCCAGCTCACCTCAGGGGGATCAGCCCCAGCATTTT.

This chain joins TRBV30 and TRBJ2-3; TRBD1 agrees at 8 bases. The junction had 6 bases not matched to a gene; V was cut back by 3 bases and J by 1 base. This CDR3 has 15 residues. Germline CDR1 GTSNPN, CDR2 SVGIG (reference sequence). The CDR3 sequence is CAWRAPGQGTDTQYF. The CDR3 nucleotides read TGTGCCTGGAGAGCCCCGGGACAGGGCACAGATACGCAGTATTTT. Looking up the rest from reference TRBV30 and TRBJ2-3 gives the full variable domain: SQTIHQWPATLVQPVGSPLSLECTVEGTSNPNLYWYRQAAGRGLQLLFYSVGIGQISSEVPQNLSASRPQDRQFILSSKKLLLSDSGFYLCAWRAPGQGTDTQYFGPGTRLTVL.

The chain has TRBV6-5 and TRBJ1-1, with D possibly matching TRBD1 (5 bases). The germline gives CDR1 MNHEY, CDR2 SVGAGI. The CDR3 runs 13 residues. The V and J ends lost 5 bases and 8 bases respectively, with 15 bases between them. The CDR3 DNA follows: TGTGCCAGCAGTCGAAGGGCCGACAGCGAAGCTTTCTTT. It specifies CASSRRADSEAFF.

V gene TRBV7-6 combines with J gene TRBJ1-1; maybe TRBD1 (5 bases). The CDR3 sequence is 15 residues long. CDR1 and CDR2 (germline): SGHVS, FNYEAQ. V gave up 0 bases and J gave up 5 bases, with 13 bases separating them. In DNA form, the CDR3 reads TGTGCCAGCAGCTTAGCATCAGGGATGCAAACTGAAGCTTTCTTT. This gives the protein CASSLASGMQTEAFF.